One sample yielded the 23 T cell receptor beta chains listed below, sequenced in a study of T cell responses to AZD1222 COVID-19 vaccine. The data were produced by immunoSEQ multiplex PCR, yet TCRdb's version contains in-frame clones alone and is incomplete. The sample shows roughly 200,000 clones, just over 90% of them seen only once. This sample comprised peripheral blood, obtained 28 days after the second AZD1222 dose. The source of these receptors is an adult who received the AZD1222 COVID-19 vaccine.

This clone occurred once. V usage is TRBV10-1 and J usage is TRBJ2-1; 7 positions match TRBD2. Germline V gene data show CDR1 as WNHNN and CDR2 as SYGVQD (reference sequence). The ends lost 3 bases at V and 8 bases at J; junction bases unmatched: 4. The CDR3 has 13 residues. CDR3 region: CASSDRLAHEQFF. The CDR3 DNA reads as TGCGCCAGCAGTGATCGACTAGCCCATGAGCAGTTCTTC.

V gene TRBV11-1 combines with J gene TRBJ2-7, with a tentative D call TRBD1 (6 bases). Trimming stripped 2 bases from V and 0 bases from J, with 8 bases between. Germline V lookup: CDR1 SGHAT, CDR2 FQDESV (reference sequence). CDR3 length: 14 residues. CDR3 in amino acids: CASSLSDSSYEQYF. The CDR3 coding sequence is TGTGCCAGCAGCTTATCGGACAGCTCCTACGAGCAGTACTTC.

This chain joins TRBV19 and TRBJ1-5, with 9 bases that match TRBD1. The CDR3 is 13 amino acids. Trimming took 8 bases from V and 2 from J; bases not matched to a gene: 1. CDR1 LNHDA and CDR2 SQIVND come from the germline V gene (reference sequence). The CDR3 bases are TGTGCCAGTCACAGGGGGCGCAATCAGCCCCAGCATTTT. It specifies CASHRGRNQPQHF.

The V gene is TRBV6-1, the J gene TRBJ1-1, with no clear D. Germline V lookup: CDR1 MNHNS, CDR2 SASEGT. The V end lost 2 bases, the J end lost 0 bases, and 7 bases lay between the germline ends. This CDR3 region has 14 residues. CDR3: CASSEQHLNTEAFF. CDR3 sequence (DNA): TGTGCCAGCAGTGAACAGCATCTGAACACTGAAGCTTTCTTT.

The chain employs TRBV7-2 and TRBJ2-1, with 10 positions matching TRBD2. Germline V gene data show CDR1 as SGHTA and CDR2 as FQGNSA. The length of the CDR3 is 15 residues. V shed 4 bases and J 5 bases; nucleotides not matched to a gene: 5. The CDR3 DNA sequence: TGTGCCAGCAGCTCGCTAGCGGGAGTCAACAATGAGCAGTTCTTC. This encodes CASSSLAGVNNEQFF. The full variable domain, in which reference TRBV7-2 and TRBJ2-1 provide the parts outside the CDR3, is GAGVSQSPSNKVTEKGKDVELRCDPISGHTALYWYRQSLGQGLEFLIYFQGNSAPDKSGLPSDRFSAERTGGSVSTLTIQRTQQEDSAVYLCASSSLAGVNNEQFFGPGTRLTVL.

The rearrangement joins TRBV27 to TRBJ1-2; unclear D gene. This CDR3 is 16 amino acids long. CDR1 and CDR2 from the germline V gene are MNHEY and SMNVEV (reference sequence). The V gene lost 0 bases and the J gene lost 2 bases, with 13 bases spanning the gap. Here the CDR3 DNA reads TGTGCCAGCAGTTTATCTGGACGGTATTCCAACTATGGCTACACCTTC. This gives the protein CASSLSGRYSNYGYTF.

Of note for this clone: At the DNA level, this CDR3 is encoded by other sequences in the same sample as well. The CDR3 DNA reads TGTGCCAGCAGCCGAACCTTGAACACTGAAGCTTTCTTT. As protein: CASSRTLNTEAFF. The chain joins TRBV27 to TRBJ1-1; D remains unclear. The germline V and J ends were trimmed by 6 bases and 0 bases, with 8 bases remaining between them. The CDR3 is 13 residues long. Germline V CDR1 and CDR2: MNHEY, SMNVEV (reference sequence).

The chain recombines TRBV6-5 with TRBJ1-4; D perhaps matches TRBD1 (5 bases). Looked up from germline, CDR1 is MNHEY and CDR2 is SVGAGI. The CDR3 length is 15 residues. The germline V and J ends were trimmed by 0 bases and 8 bases, with 13 bases remaining between them. CDR3 protein: CASSYSDTRQEKLFF. CDR3 coding DNA: TGTGCCAGCAGTTACTCGGACACCAGGCAAGAAAAACTGTTTTTT.

This clone was detected only once. This chain joins TRBV6-5 and TRBJ2-5; D not resolved. The CDR3 runs to 13 residues. The germline V gene has CDR1 MNHEY and CDR2 SVGAGI. V lost 5 bases to trimming and J lost 1 base, with 8 bases between them. The CDR3 here is CASSLDAQETQYF. For the CDR3, the DNA is TGTGCCAGCAGTCTGGACGCCCAAGAGACCCAGTACTTC.

This chain joins TRBV3-1 (or the pseudogene TRBV3-2) and TRBJ1-5; possibly TRBD1 for D (6 bases). The CDR3 spans 15 residues. The germline V gene encodes CDR1 LGHDT and CDR2 YNNKEL (reference sequence). The ends were cut back, 3 bases at V and 2 bases at J, with 11 bases in the middle. This CDR3 is CASSHPRQGNQPQHF. The DNA for the CDR3 is TGTGCCAGCAGCCACCCGAGACAGGGCAATCAGCCCCAGCATTTT.

The chain uses TRBV14 and TRBJ1-5, with a possible D match to TRBD1 (6 bases). The CDR3 sequence is 13 residues long. Trimming stripped 8 bases from V and 8 bases from J, with 16 bases between. CDR1 and CDR2 (germline): SGHDN, FVKESK. CDR3 DNA sequence: TGTGCCAGCCAGGACAGCCAAATCAAGCCCCAGCATTTT. The encoded protein is CASQDSQIKPQHF.

The rearrangement joins TRBV6-1 to TRBJ2-1, with D unclear. From germline, CDR1 is MNHNS and CDR2 SASEGT. The CDR3 runs 13 residues. With 3 bases removed from V and 9 bases from J, the gap between germline ends came to 12 bases. The CDR3 nucleotides read TGTGCCAGCAGTGATCCCACGCTAGGTGAGCAGTTCTTC. It encodes CASSDPTLGEQFF.

The chain employs TRBV6-5 and TRBJ1-2; D is unclear. Germline assignment: CDR1 MNHEY and CDR2 SVGAGI. V shed 8 bases and J shed 0 bases, with 13 bases lying between them. The CDR3 consists of 14 residues. The CDR3 here is CASHLEAANYGYTF. The CDR3 nucleotides are TGTGCCAGCCACTTAGAGGCAGCTAACTATGGCTACACCTTC.

The chain has TRBV5-4 and TRBJ2-1; the match to TRBD2 covers 13 bases. The ends lost 5 bases at V and 5 bases at J; junction bases unmatched: 7. Germline V gives CDR1 SGHNT, CDR2 YYREEE (reference sequence). The CDR3 extends over 16 amino acids. The CDR3 is CASRLPGLAGDNEQFF. Written as DNA, the CDR3 is TGTGCCAGCAGGCTCCCCGGACTAGCGGGAGACAATGAGCAGTTCTTC. Supplemented by reference TRBV5-4 and TRBJ2-1, the full variable domain reads ETGVTQSPTHLIKTRGQQVTLRCSSQSGHNTVSWYQQALGQGPQFIFQYYREEENGRGNFPPRFSGLQFPNYSSELNVNALELDDSALYLCASRLPGLAGDNEQFFGPGTRLTVL.

A single count supports this clone. The chain carries TRBV4-2 and TRBJ2-6; D is possibly TRBD2 (5 bases). The CDR3 is made up of 16 amino acids. Trimming took off 0 bases at V and 1 base at J, with 7 bases between the two ends. Germline-derived CDR1 and CDR2 are LGHNA and YNFKEQ. DNA of the CDR3: TGTGCCAGCAGCCAAGAGAGAGGGTCTGGGGCCAACGTCCTGACTTTC. Amino acids: CASSQERGSGANVLTF.

The rearrangement links TRBV19 to TRBJ2-7; 9 bases line up with TRBD2. This CDR3 region has 14 residues. Germline lookup yields CDR1 LNHDA and CDR2 SQIVND (reference sequence). The V and J ends lost 3 bases and 2 bases, in that order; junction bases with no gene match: 2. The CDR3 DNA reads TGTGCCAGTAGTATGACTAGCGGACCCTACGAGCAGTACTTC. It encodes CASSMTSGPYEQYF. Together with reference TRBV19 and TRBJ2-7, the CDR3 gives the full variable domain: DGGITQSPKYLFRKEGQNVTLSCEQNLNHDAMYWYRQDPGQGLRLIYYSQIVNDFQKGDIAEGYSVSREKKESFPLTVTSAQKNPTAFYLCASSMTSGPYEQYFGPGTRLTVT.

This chain connects TRBV4-2 to TRBJ2-4; 9 bases fit TRBD2. The CDR3 covers 18 residues. Germline CDR1 LGHNA, CDR2 YNFKEQ. J was trimmed by 5 bases and V by 0 bases; bases with no gene match: 11. CDR3 nucleotides: TGTGCCAGCAGCCAAGATCCAGCGGGGGGCGGAATAGAAAACATTCAGTACTTC. As protein: CASSQDPAGGGIENIQYF.

This sequence joins TRBV6-5 and TRBJ2-7, with D possibly being TRBD2 (5 bases). CDR1 is MNHEY, CDR2 SVGAGI, per germline. This CDR3 comprises 14 residues. V was trimmed by 6 bases and J by 0 bases, leaving 12 bases between them. The CDR3 nucleotides read TGTGCCAGCAGAAAACCGGGATTCTCCTACGAGCAGTACTTC. Protein sequence: CASRKPGFSYEQYF.

The sample holds a few counts of this clone. The chain uses TRBV7-2 and TRBJ2-1; D gene unclear. V lost 8 bases and J lost 6, with 5 bases in between. CDR1 is SGHTA, CDR2 FQGNSA, per germline. The CDR3 consists of 10 residues. Here the CDR3 DNA reads TGTGCCAGCGGCCCCAATGAGCAGTTCTTC. Translating gives CASGPNEQFF.

Worth noting for this clone: A junction boundary mismatches the germline segment, possibly from a read error. This chain joins TRBV29-1 and TRBJ1-2; the match to TRBD1 covers 7 bases. From germline, CDR1 is SQVTM and CDR2 ANQGSEA. This CDR3 contains 10 residues. The CDR3: CSVRDRDSVF. In DNA form, the CDR3 reads TGCAGCGTTAGGGACAGAGACTCGGTCTTC.

The chain links TRBV27 to TRBJ2-7; no firm D call. V was pared by 3 bases and J by 0 bases, with 6 bases between. Germline CDR1 is MNHEY and CDR2 is SMNVEV (reference sequence). The CDR3 contains 13 residues. CDR3 coding DNA: TGTGCCAGCAGTTTCCCGAGCTCCTACGAGCAGTACTTC. Residues: CASSFPSSYEQYF.

This chain connects TRBV5-5 to TRBJ1-3; no clear D. V lost 5 bases to trimming and J lost 3 bases, with 9 bases between them. The V gene's germline CDR1 is SGHKS and CDR2 YYEKEE (reference sequence). This CDR3 comprises 13 residues. The CDR3 spells CASRGSGGNTIYF. For the CDR3, the DNA is TGTGCCAGCAGGGGATCTGGTGGAAACACCATATATTTT.

This chain joins TRBV6-5 and TRBJ1-2; D not resolved. CDR1 MNHEY and CDR2 SVGAGI come from the germline V gene. The CDR3 consists of 13 residues. Trimming cost V 6 bases and J 6 bases, with 14 bases left between them. CDR3 DNA: TGTGCCAGCAGGCTCTGGAGCGGACATGGCTACACCTTC. This translates into CASRLWSGHGYTF.